Below are 4 T cell receptor beta chains sequenced from a single sample in a study of chemoradiotherapy in HPV16-positive cancers. Method: immunoSEQ multiplex PCR; TCRdb's copy keeps in-frame clones and lacks some. The sample comprises 15,000 to 20,000 clones, roughly 91% of which are singletons, and about 2.4% rests with the top ten. The sample consisted of blood, taken from a patient who underwent chemoradiotherapy. The origin of the receptors is a human donor with HPV-associated anogenital cancer.

This chain's CDR3 is CASSLNQPQHF. The CDR3 coding sequence is TGTGCCAGCAGCTTAAATCAGCCCCAGCATTTT. This sequence joins TRBV2 and TRBJ1-5; D remains unclear. Germline V gene data show CDR1 as SNHLY and CDR2 as FYNNEI. The CDR3 extends over 11 amino acids. V was clipped by 6 bases and J by 4 bases, with 4 bases between them.

This rearrangement joins TRBV18 to TRBJ2-7; D may match TRBD1 or TRBD2 (5 bases each). From germline, CDR1 is KGHSH and CDR2 LQKENI. The CDR3 contains 13 residues. The V end was cut by 4 bases, the J end by 3 bases, with 10 bases between. The CDR3 sequence: CASSRGPGYEQYF. The CDR3 bases are TGTGCCAGCTCACGGGGACCAGGCTACGAGCAGTACTTC.

This chain connects TRBV11-2 to TRBJ2-7; the D is unclear. Trimming left V 1 base short and J 3 bases short, with 7 bases between. This CDR3 has 13 residues. Looked up from germline, CDR1 is SGHAT and CDR2 is FQNNGV. The CDR3 DNA sequence: TGTGCCAGCAGCTTAGGTACGAGCTACGAGCAGTACTTC. It yields the protein CASSLGTSYEQYF.

The rearrangement links TRBV11-2 to TRBJ2-1; TRBD1 aligns across 9 bases. CDR1 and CDR2 (germline): SGHAT, FQNNGV. This CDR3 is built from 20 residues. Losses at the gene ends were 0 bases for V and 9 bases for J; bases not matched to a gene: 21. The DNA of the CDR3 is TGTGCCAGCAGCTTAGATTGGGGCGTGGGACTCGGACAGGGGTACCCTGAGCAGTTCTTC. It specifies CASSLDWGVGLGQGYPEQFF.